The 22 T cell receptor beta chains below come from one sample, sequenced in a study of blood T cell repertoires in COVID-19. Profiled with immunoSEQ multiplex PCR; TCRdb holds only in-frame clones, not every one. Of roughly 260,000 clones in the sample, under 85% were seen once. Sequencing was performed on peripheral blood. The receptors here all came from a woman between 35 and 50 years old with active or convalescent COVID-19.

The chain is built from TRBV7-9 and TRBJ1-5, with 9 bases matching TRBD1. J gave up 0 bases and V 1 base, and 7 bases lay outside the gene matches. The CDR3 is 18 amino acids. Germline CDR1 and CDR2: SEHNR and FQNEAQ (reference sequence). CDR3 DNA sequence: TGTGCCAGCAGCTTAGGGACCGGGACAGGGTTTAGCAATCAGCCCCAGCATTTT. It yields the protein CASSLGTGTGFSNQPQHF.

In this sample, this clone turned up a few times. The V call is TRBV11-2, the J call TRBJ2-3; D gene unclear. Germline assignment: CDR1 SGHAT and CDR2 FQNNGV. Trimming removed 5 bases at V and 4 bases at J, with 10 bases between. The CDR3 loop spans 13 amino acids. The DNA for the CDR3 is TGTGCCAGCAGCCCTTGGTCGGCAGATACGCAGTATTTT. This codes for CASSPWSADTQYF.

The genes are TRBV28 and TRBJ1-3, with D unresolved. The CDR3 is made up of 13 amino acids. The V and J ends lost 3 bases and 2 bases respectively, with 5 bases between them. Per germline, CDR1 MDHEN and CDR2 SYDVKM. In DNA, the CDR3 is TGTGCCAGCAGTTTCGCGGCTGGAAACACCATATATTTT. This encodes CASSFAAGNTIYF.

The gene calls are TRBV10-1 and TRBJ2-1; D may be TRBD1 (6 bases). The ends were cut back, 5 bases at V and 9 bases at J, with 11 bases in the middle. Germline V gene data show CDR1 as WNHNN and CDR2 as SYGVQD (reference sequence). There are 12 residues in the CDR3. CDR3 loop: CASSTGYGEQFF. The CDR3 DNA is TGCGCCAGCAGTACAGGGTATGGTGAGCAGTTCTTC.

The chain recombines TRBV10-3 with TRBJ1-5; 7 positions agree with TRBD1. This CDR3 has 14 residues. With V trimmed by 4 bases and J by 3 bases, 3 bases remained unmatched. Germline CDR1 reads ENHRY; CDR2 reads SYGVKD. CDR3 nucleotide sequence: TGTGCCATCAGTGCGGGACAGTACAATCAGCCCCAGCATTTT. This encodes CAISAGQYNQPQHF.

The chain combines TRBV7-8 with TRBJ1-4; D gene ambiguous. The CDR3 is 14 amino acids. Germline values: CDR1 SGHVS, CDR2 FQNEAQ. The V gene lost 5 bases and the J gene lost 6 bases, with 13 bases spanning the gap. DNA of the CDR3: TGTGCCAGCAGCGTTACTACCCGGCATGAAAAACTGTTTTTT. Its protein is CASSVTTRHEKLFF.

The chain uses TRBV9 and TRBJ2-2, with a weak D call TRBD1 (6 bases). The CDR3 sequence is 14 residues long. Between the trimmed V and J ends, which lost 3 bases and 5 bases, there was a span of 11 bases. The germline gives CDR1 SGDLS, CDR2 YYNGEE. The CDR3 DNA reads TGTGCCAGCAGCGCACAGGGTGGTACCGGGGAGCTGTTTTTT. Translated: CASSAQGGTGELFF.

The chain has TRBV18 and TRBJ2-1; D is unclear. The germline V gene has CDR1 KGHSH and CDR2 LQKENI. The CDR3 totals 12 residues. The V end was cut by 0 bases, the J end by 5 bases, with 2 bases between. CDR3: CASSPPNNEQFF. The CDR3 region has the DNA TGTGCCAGCTCACCACCTAACAATGAGCAGTTCTTC. Looking up the rest from reference TRBV18 and TRBJ2-1 gives the full variable domain: NAGVMQNPRHLVRRRGQEARLRCSPMKGHSHVYWYRQLPEEGLKFMVYLQKENIIDESGMPKERFSAEFPKEGPSILRIQQVVRGDSAAYFCASSPPNNEQFFGPGTRLTVL.

The rearrangement uses TRBV12-5 and TRBJ1-2; D possibly corresponds to TRBD1 (5 bases). Germline values: CDR1 LGHNT, CDR2 FRNRAP. V lost 4 bases to trimming and J lost 4 bases, with 10 bases between them. This CDR3 comprises 13 residues. CDR3 nucleotides: TGTGCTAGTGGTTCGGACACCACCTATGGCTACACCTTC. It yields the protein CASGSDTTYGYTF.

This sequence joins TRBV7-9 and TRBJ2-7, with TRBD2 as a possible D gene (6 bases). CDR1 is SEHNR, CDR2 FQNEAQ, per germline (reference sequence). Trimming removed 2 bases at V and 3 bases at J, with 17 bases between. This CDR3 is 16 amino acids long. The CDR3 bases are TGTGCCAGCAGCTTAAGGTCCGGGGGTTCTCTCTACGAGCAGTACTTC. Amino acid sequence: CASSLRSGGSLYEQYF.

This clone was seen only a few times. This chain joins TRBV27 and TRBJ1-6; D ambiguous. This CDR3 comprises 17 residues. The germline CDR1 and CDR2 sequences are MNHEY and SMNVEV (reference sequence). The ends were cut back, 3 bases at V and 2 bases at J, with 14 bases in the middle. CDR3 bases: TGTGCCAGCAGTTTTAATAAAAGGACTACCTATAATTCACCCCTCCACTTT. It codes for CASSFNKRTTYNSPLHF.

About this clone: A read error may produce the germline difference seen at one junction end. The rearrangement links TRBV5-1 to TRBJ1-6; a weak D match, TRBD1 (5 bases). Germline V gene lookup returns CDR1 SGHRS and CDR2 YFSETQ. This CDR3 has 17 residues. The DNA for the CDR3 is TGCGCCAGCAGCTTGGATTTCGGGGGTTGGAATAATCCACCCCTCCACTTT. It translates to CASSLDFGGWNNPPLHF.

This clone was counted between two and nine times. The chain links TRBV19 to TRBJ1-2; D uncertain. Germline loops: CDR1 LNHDA, CDR2 SQIVND (reference sequence). CDR3 length equals 15 residues. V lost 7 bases and J lost 3, with 18 bases in between. The CDR3 region is CASTLSRLTYYGYTF. The CDR3 coding sequence is TGTGCCAGTACCCTTTCGCGTCTCACCTACTATGGCTACACCTTC. The full variable domain, in which reference TRBV19 and TRBJ1-2 provide the parts outside the CDR3, is DGGITQSPKYLFRKEGQNVTLSCEQNLNHDAMYWYRQDPGQGLRLIYYSQIVNDFQKGDIAEGYSVSREKKESFPLTVTSAQKNPTAFYLCASTLSRLTYYGYTFGSGTRLTVV.

This clone was seen once. This chain joins TRBV6-6 and TRBJ1-5; D is possibly TRBD1 (5 bases). The CDR3 spans 13 residues. Trimming cost V 5 bases and J 5 bases, with 10 bases left between them. Looked up from germline, CDR1 is MNHNY and CDR2 is SVGAGI (reference sequence). The CDR3 DNA reads as TGTGCCAGCAGTCTTGACAGAGATCAGCCCCAGCATTTT. This gives the protein CASSLDRDQPQHF.

This clone was picked up one time. Other DNA sequences in this sample translate to the same CDR3. The chain recombines TRBV5-1 with TRBJ1-6, with 11 nucleotides matching TRBD1. The CDR3 loop spans 15 amino acids. Per the germline V gene, CDR1 is SGHRS and CDR2 is YFSETQ. J lost 10 bases, V lost 4 bases, and 7 bases had no gene match. CDR3 sequence reads: CASSPGQGARSPLHF. For the CDR3, the DNA is TGCGCCAGCAGCCCAGGACAGGGGGCGCGATCACCCCTCCACTTT.

The chain is built from TRBV6-1 and TRBJ1-6, with a possible D match to TRBD1 (5 bases). CDR1 MNHNS and CDR2 SASEGT come from the germline V gene. The CDR3 is made up of 16 amino acids. Trimming left V 1 base short and J 5 bases short, with 12 bases between. The DNA of the CDR3 is TGTGCCAGCAGTGAAGTGGCAGGGCCCAATAATTCACCCCTCCACTTT. As protein: CASSEVAGPNNSPLHF.

This rearrangement joins TRBV5-1 to TRBJ1-3; weak D call: TRBD1 (5 bases). The V gene's germline CDR1 is SGHRS and CDR2 YFSETQ. Trimming took off 2 bases at V and 4 bases at J, with 10 bases between the two ends. This CDR3 is 14 amino acids long. CDR3 DNA: TGCGCCAGCAGCTTTTCGGGGGAAGGAAACACCATATATTTT. It yields the protein CASSFSGEGNTIYF.

This chain connects TRBV19 to TRBJ1-2, with TRBD1 as a possible D gene (6 bases). Germline V CDR1 and CDR2: LNHDA, SQIVND (reference sequence). The CDR3 totals 12 residues. V was pared by 8 bases and J by 3 bases, with 10 bases between. The DNA for the CDR3 is TGTGCCAGTGAACAGGGCGACTATGGCTACACCTTC. It codes for CASEQGDYGYTF.

The gene calls are TRBV7-2 and TRBJ1-1; D unresolved. The length of the CDR3 is 14 residues. Germline CDR1 SGHTA, CDR2 FQGNSA. The V end was cut by 1 base, the J end by 5 bases, with 11 bases between. Here the CDR3 reads CASSLEPLGTEAFF. The CDR3 DNA reads as TGTGCCAGCAGCTTAGAACCCCTCGGGACTGAAGCTTTCTTT. The variable domain in full, completed from reference TRBV7-2 and TRBJ1-1, reads GAGVSQSPSNKVTEKGKDVELRCDPISGHTALYWYRQSLGQGLEFLIYFQGNSAPDKSGLPSDRFSAERTGGSVSTLTIQRTQQEDSAVYLCASSLEPLGTEAFFGQGTRLTVV.

This rearrangement joins TRBV6-5 to TRBJ2-1; D gene unclear. The CDR3 runs to 10 residues. The germline V gene has CDR1 MNHEY and CDR2 SVGAGI. V was clipped by 9 bases and J by 9 bases, with 9 bases between them. The CDR3 region is CASAEAEQFF. The CDR3 nucleotides read TGTGCCAGTGCAGAGGCTGAGCAGTTCTTC.

The rearrangement links TRBV3-1 (or the pseudogene TRBV3-2) to TRBJ1-1, with D unresolved. Trimming took off 0 bases at V and 0 bases at J, with 5 bases between the two ends. The CDR3 is 14 amino acids. Germline loops: CDR1 LGHDT, CDR2 YNNKEL (reference sequence). The CDR3 sequence: CASSQDSLNTEAFF. Written as DNA, the CDR3 is TGTGCCAGCAGCCAAGATAGCCTGAACACTGAAGCTTTCTTT.

This chain links TRBV2 with TRBJ1-2, with D perhaps TRBD1 (6 bases). CDR3 length: 13 residues. Between the trimmed V and J ends, which lost 6 bases and 7 bases, there was a span of 15 bases. CDR1 and CDR2 (germline): SNHLY, FYNNEI. CDR3 nucleotides: TGTGCCAGCAGGGTGGACAGTAACGGTGGCTACACCTTC. Amino acids: CASRVDSNGGYTF.